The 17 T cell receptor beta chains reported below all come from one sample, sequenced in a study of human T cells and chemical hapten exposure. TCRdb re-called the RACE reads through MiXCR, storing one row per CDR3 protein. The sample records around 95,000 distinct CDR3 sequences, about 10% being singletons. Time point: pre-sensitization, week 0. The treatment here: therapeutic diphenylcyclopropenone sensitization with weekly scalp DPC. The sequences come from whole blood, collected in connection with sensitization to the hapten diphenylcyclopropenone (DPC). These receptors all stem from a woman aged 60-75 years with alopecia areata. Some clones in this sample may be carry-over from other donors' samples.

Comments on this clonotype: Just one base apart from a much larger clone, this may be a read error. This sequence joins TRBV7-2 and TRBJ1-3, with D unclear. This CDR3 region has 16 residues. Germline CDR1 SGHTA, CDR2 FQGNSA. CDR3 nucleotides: TGTGCCAGCAGCCGTATAGGGTACAACTCTGGAAACTCCATATATTTT. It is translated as CASSRIGYNSGNSIYF.

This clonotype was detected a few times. The chain's CDR3 is CASSLSVEKLFF. The DNA of the CDR3 is TGTGCCAGCAGTTTAAGTGTTGAAAAACTGTTTTTT. The genes are TRBV28 and TRBJ1-4, with unresolved D. V gave up 2 bases and J gave up 7 bases, with 5 bases separating them. The CDR3 is 12 amino acids. Germline V lookup: CDR1 MDHEN, CDR2 SYDVKM.

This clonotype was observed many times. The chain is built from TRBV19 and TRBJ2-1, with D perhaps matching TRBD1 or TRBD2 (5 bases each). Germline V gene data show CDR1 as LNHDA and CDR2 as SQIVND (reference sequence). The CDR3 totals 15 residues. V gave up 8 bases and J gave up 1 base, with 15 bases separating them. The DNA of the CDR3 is TGTGCCAGTGGACTGCAGGGACCATCCTACAATGAGCAGTTCTTC. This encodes CASGLQGPSYNEQFF.

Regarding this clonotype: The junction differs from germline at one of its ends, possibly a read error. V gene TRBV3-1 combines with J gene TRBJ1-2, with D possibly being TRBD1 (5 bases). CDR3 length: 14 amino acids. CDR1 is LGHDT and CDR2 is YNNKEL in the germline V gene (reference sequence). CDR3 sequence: CANSPRDGGRGYTF. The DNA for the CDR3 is TGTGCCAACAGCCCAAGGGACGGAGGACGCGGCTACACCTTC.

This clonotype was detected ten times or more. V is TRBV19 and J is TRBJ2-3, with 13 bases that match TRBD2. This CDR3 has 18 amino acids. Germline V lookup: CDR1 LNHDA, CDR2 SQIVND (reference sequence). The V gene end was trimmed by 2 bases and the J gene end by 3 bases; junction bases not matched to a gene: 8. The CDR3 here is CASSIRELAGGRTDTQYF. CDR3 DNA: TGTGCCAGTAGTATAAGGGAACTAGCGGGGGGGCGTACAGATACGCAGTATTTT.

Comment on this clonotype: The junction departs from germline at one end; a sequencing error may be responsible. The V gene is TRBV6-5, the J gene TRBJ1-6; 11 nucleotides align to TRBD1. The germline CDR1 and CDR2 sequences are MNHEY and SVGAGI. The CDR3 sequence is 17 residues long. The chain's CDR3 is CASRTGTGGDYRSPPHF. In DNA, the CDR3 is TGTGCCAGCAGAACCGGGACAGGGGGAGATTATCGTTCACCCCCCCACTTT.

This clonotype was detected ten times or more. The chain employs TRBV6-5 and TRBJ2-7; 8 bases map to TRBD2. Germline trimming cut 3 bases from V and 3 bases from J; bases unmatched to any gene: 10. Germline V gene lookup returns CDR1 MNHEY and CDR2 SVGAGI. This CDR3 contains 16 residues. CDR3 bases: TGTGCCAGCAGTTATCAGTCGGCGGGGGGACACTACGAGCAGTACTTC. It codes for CASSYQSAGGHYEQYF.

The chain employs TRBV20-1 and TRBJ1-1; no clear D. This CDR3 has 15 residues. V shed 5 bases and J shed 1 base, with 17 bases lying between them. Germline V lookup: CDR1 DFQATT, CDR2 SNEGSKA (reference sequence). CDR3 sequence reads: CSAGSYRGTNTEAFF. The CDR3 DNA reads TGCAGTGCTGGTTCTTATAGAGGTACGAACACTGAAGCTTTCTTT.

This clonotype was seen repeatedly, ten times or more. CDR3 residues: CASSLAGTATEAFF. Written as DNA, the CDR3 is TGTGCCAGCAGCTTAGCCGGGACAGCCACTGAAGCTTTCTTT. The chain links TRBV7-8 to TRBJ1-1; 7 nucleotides line up with TRBD1. The germline CDR1 and CDR2 sequences are SGHVS and FQNEAQ. V shed 0 bases and J 4 bases; nucleotides not matched to a gene: 2. The CDR3 extends over 14 amino acids.

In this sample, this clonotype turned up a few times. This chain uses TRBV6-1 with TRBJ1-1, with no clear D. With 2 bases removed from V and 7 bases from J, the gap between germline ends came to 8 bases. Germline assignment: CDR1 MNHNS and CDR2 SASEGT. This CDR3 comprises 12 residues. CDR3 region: CASSEMVLEAFF. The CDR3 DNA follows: TGTGCCAGCAGTGAAATGGTACTTGAAGCTTTCTTT.

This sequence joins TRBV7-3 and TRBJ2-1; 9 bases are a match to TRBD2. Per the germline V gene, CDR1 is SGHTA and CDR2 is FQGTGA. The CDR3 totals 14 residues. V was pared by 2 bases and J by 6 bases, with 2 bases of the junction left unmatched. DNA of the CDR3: TGTGCCAGCAGCTTAGGTAGCGGGAGCAATGAGCAGTTCTTC. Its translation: CASSLGSGSNEQFF.

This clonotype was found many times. In nucleotides, the CDR3 is TGTGCCAGCAGCTTAGTCGCAGCGGGGGGAACATATAGCACAGATACGCAGTATTTT. Translating it yields CASSLVAAGGTYSTDTQYF. This chain uses TRBV7-9 with TRBJ2-3, with TRBD2 matching 9 bases. This CDR3 comprises 19 residues. The V segment lost 1 base and the J segment 0 bases; nucleotides outside the gene matches: 11. CDR1 is SEHNR and CDR2 is FQNEAQ in the germline V gene (reference sequence). Variable domain in full (rest from reference TRBV7-9 and TRBJ2-3): DTGVSQNPRHKITKRGQNVTFRCDPISEHNRLYWYRQTLGQGPEFLTYFQNEAQLEKSRLLSDRFSAERPKGSFSTLEIQRTEQGDSAMYLCASSLVAAGGTYSTDTQYFGPGTRLTVL.

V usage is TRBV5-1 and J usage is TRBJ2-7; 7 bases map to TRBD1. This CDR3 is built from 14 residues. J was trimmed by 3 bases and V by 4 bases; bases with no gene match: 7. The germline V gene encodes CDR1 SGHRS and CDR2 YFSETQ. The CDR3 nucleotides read TGCGCCAGCAGCCCTGCCGGGACAGACTACGAGCAGTACTTC. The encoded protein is CASSPAGTDYEQYF.

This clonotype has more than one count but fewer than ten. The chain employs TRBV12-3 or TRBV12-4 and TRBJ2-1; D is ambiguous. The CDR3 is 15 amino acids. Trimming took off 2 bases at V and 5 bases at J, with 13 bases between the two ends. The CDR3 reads CASSLWLGRHNEQFF. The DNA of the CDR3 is TGTGCCAGCAGTTTATGGCTCGGCCGGCACAATGAGCAGTTCTTC.

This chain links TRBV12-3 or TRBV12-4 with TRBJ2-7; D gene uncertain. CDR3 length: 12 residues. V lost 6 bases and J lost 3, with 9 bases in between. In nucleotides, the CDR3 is TGTGCCAGCAGGGTTGGAAACTACGAGCAGTACTTC. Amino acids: CASRVGNYEQYF.

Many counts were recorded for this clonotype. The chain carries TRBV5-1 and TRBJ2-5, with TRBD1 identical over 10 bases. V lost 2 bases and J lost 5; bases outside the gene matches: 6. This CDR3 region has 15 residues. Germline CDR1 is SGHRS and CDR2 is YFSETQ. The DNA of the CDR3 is TGCGCCAGCAGCTTCGGACAGGGGGGACGGGAGACCCAGTACTTC. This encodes CASSFGQGGRETQYF.

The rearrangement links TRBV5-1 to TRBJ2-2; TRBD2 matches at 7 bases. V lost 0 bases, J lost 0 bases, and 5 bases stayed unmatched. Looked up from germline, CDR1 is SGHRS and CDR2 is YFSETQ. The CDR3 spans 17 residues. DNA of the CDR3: TGCGCCAGCAGCTTGGTGCTTCGGGGGGCGAACACCGGGGAGCTGTTTTTT. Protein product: CASSLVLRGANTGELFF.